This TCR beta chain was identified in a study of cytomegalovirus exposure and HLA in healthy donors. Across the whole study: The roughly 120 validation repertoires used the same platform as the 600 to 750 first-cohort repertoires (as reported by a later analysis).

Concerning this clone: Its antigen is not known.

The assay was immunoSEQ multiplex PCR, and TCRdb's table has in-frame clones only and misses some. The sample holds about 110,000 clones, nearly 97% seen once. The CDR3 extends over 16 amino acids. With V trimmed by 2 bases and J by 1 base, 7 bases remained unmatched. Germline V gives CDR1 MNHNY, CDR2 SVGAGI (reference sequence). Whole-study results and caveats: The CMV antigen specificity of a few CMV-associated chains was confirmed through in vitro analysis. In the 95 to 150 validation repertoires, a later analysis found that first-cohort TCR clusters tended to co-occur. Usually a TCR sequence was rare, but some public TCRs were found in many donors.

This receptor was identified in a woman between 18 and 30 years old in good health and CMV-seronegative. The rearrangement uses TRBV6-6 and TRBJ1-1; 7 nucleotides align to TRBD1. The sequencing input was PBMCs. Here the CDR3 DNA reads TGTGCCAGCAGTTACGGAAGGACAGGAGAGAACACTGAAGCTTTCTTT. It encodes CASSYGRTGENTEAFF.